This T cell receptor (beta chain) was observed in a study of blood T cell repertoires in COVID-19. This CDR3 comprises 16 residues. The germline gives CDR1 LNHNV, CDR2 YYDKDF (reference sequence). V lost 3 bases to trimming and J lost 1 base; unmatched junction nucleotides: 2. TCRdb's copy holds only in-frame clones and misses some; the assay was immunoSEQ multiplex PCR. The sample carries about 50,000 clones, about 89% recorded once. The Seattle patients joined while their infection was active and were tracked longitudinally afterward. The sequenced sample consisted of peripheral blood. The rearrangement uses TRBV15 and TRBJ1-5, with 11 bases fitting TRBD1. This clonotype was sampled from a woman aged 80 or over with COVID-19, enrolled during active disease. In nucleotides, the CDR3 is TGTGCCACCAGCAGGGGGACAGGGGGGAGCAATCAGCCCCAGCATTTT. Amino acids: CATSRGTGGSNQPQHF.